Below, one T cell receptor beta chain is given with its context. This receptor's antigen is unknown. Base qualities are not recorded, but no much larger clone differs from it by a single base. Distinct nucleotide sequences in the sample also encode this CDR3. The data derive from a study of cytomegalovirus exposure and HLA in healthy donors listed by TCRdb under 2017. Broadly, across the study: In an earlier analysis of about 560 of the donors, 276 Gb of sequence data and 95 million to 130 million unique TCR beta sequences from roughly 180 million T cells were reported. Several DR-DQ haplotypes were treated as single units for association and clustering because of strong linkage in the cohort. Around 300 gigabases of sequencing data and tens of millions of unique TCR sequences were included in an early release covering 550 to 650 HLA-typed donors. Class I and class II HLA loci were covered by the typing at four-digit resolution. Typing coverage varied by locus: roughly 620-630 donors for A, B, C, DRB1 and DQB1; about 520 for DQA1; over 600 for DPA1; fewer than 480 for DPB1. The later analysis used no new phenotypic data to find candidate immune exposures, relying instead on TCR beta sequences and their occurrence across donors. A separate validation cohort of 100 to 150 different subjects was used in addition to the roughly 720-subject first cohort. Donor age, sex, ethnicity and CMV serostatus were compiled alongside the repertoire data. Every discovery cohort repertoire had been produced on one sequencing platform. To predict cytomegalovirus infection status, the study brought together high-throughput TCR immunosequencing, statistical association of individual TCRs with disease status, and machine learning. A later analysis re-analyzed previously published TCR beta repertoires from approximately 700 donors and added high-resolution HLA genotyping to study TCR occurrence patterns. The study profiled the T cell repertoires of some 610 subjects by immunosequencing and related them to cytomegalovirus serostatus. Across around 400 genotyped donors of the cohort, an average of approximately 200,000 unique TCR beta nucleotide sequences per donor were sequenced, and 15% to 20% of those sequences were non-productive. Among the roughly 390 genotyped donors, about 85% belonged to the genetic ancestry cluster associated with self-reported Caucasian donors. The study aimed to test whether signatures of past pathogen exposure could be identified by cataloging public T cell receptors. To decide whether each TCR beta V gene segment behaved as functional or pseudogenic, an earlier analysis of some 540 of the donors relied on high-throughput TCR beta sequencing. A later genetic analysis took genome-wide SNP genotypes for about 55% of the roughly 670 donors and used that subset as a discovery cohort.

Reading from cysteine to phenylalanine, the CDR3 counts 14 amino acids. Kept here is only the CDR3 DNA, which spans 42 bases and is read in frame from base 1. The V end loses 0 bases and the J end loses 0 bases, and a stretch of 7 bases separates them. According to the germline V gene, CDR1 reads SGHRS and CDR2 reads YFSETQ. Receptor libraries were prepared by the immunoSEQ multiplex PCR assay. For the multiplex PCR, a mixture combining 60 forward primers for TCR Vbeta segments and 13 reverse primers for TCR Jbeta segments was used. The CDR3 region of rearranged TCR beta genes was amplified from genomic DNA by a multiplex PCR assay. Amplified TCR beta libraries were sequenced as 87-base-pair reads on the Illumina HiSeq System. Per the original workflow: In a later analysis, roughly 80 million unique TCR beta chains were counted across the roughly 610 repertoires, and roughly 10 million of these chains were shared by at least two donors. A nearest-neighbor algorithm error-corrected the raw reads and collapsed the reads into unique sequences, merging closely related sequences to remove PCR and sequencing errors. To assign V, D and J gene segments, CDR3 sequences were aligned to IMGT reference sequences. For a sequence to be retained, a match of at least six nucleotides to both a V gene segment and a J gene segment was required. Rearrangements were called productive when the CDR3 lacked stop codons and stayed in frame with V and J; all others were non-productive. Following IMGT convention, CDR3 was defined as the stretch from the second conserved V-encoded cysteine up to the conserved J-encoded phenylalanine. The earlier analysis of some 600 of the donors excluded sequences that lacked an unambiguous match to a single V gene segment. An earlier analysis of several hundred of the donors called V segments functional above 56.7% productive rearrangements and segregating when the between-donor standard deviation exceeded 5%. A statistical classification framework was developed to diagnose cytomegalovirus status using the catalog of TCR beta chain sequences. V and J gene assignment, in a later analysis, came from comparing TCR nucleotide sequences with IMGT/GENE-DB human TR gene sequences. Using the TCRdist pipeline, a later analysis assigned CDR3 sequences along with most-parsimonious VDJ recombination scenarios. A later analysis defined each TCR beta chain by its CDR3 amino acid sequence plus V-gene family, and excluded reads lacking a unique V-gene family. In a later analysis, nearly 600 highly shared, low-generation-probability nucleotide sequences were removed to address suspected cross-contamination and a sequencing artifact. In a later analysis, a clonal expansion index for each public chain was calculated from normalized within-repertoire ranks of inferred template counts. In a later analysis, generation probabilities were computed using a VDJ recombination model fitted to out-of-frame rearrangements, and the results were checked against IGoR. Hypergeometric tests were used in a later analysis to score TCR-TCR, TCR-HLA and TCR-CMV co-occurrence, with a repertoire-size bias correction applied to the TCR pairs. To estimate false discovery rates, a later analysis permuted the HLA or CMV assignments 20 times. In a later analysis, co-occurring TCRs were grouped using DBSCAN, and TCRdist sequence similarity was added for clustering within HLA-allele-positive subsets. Repertoires with fewer than 30,000 or more than 120,000 public chains, plus five repertoires with anomalous nucleotide sharing, were excluded from co-occurrence clustering. TCRdb obtained this table from immuneACCESS and retained in-frame rearrangements with V and J assigned. These tables miss some clones; where compared with another copy, unresolved V genes account for less than half of the shortfall, and the remainder is unexplained. That table furnishes V, J and clone size, whereas the DNA furnished D and trimming. For this sample there are about 93,000 clones; approximately 60% appear just once. 5.9% of the sample is taken by the ten largest.

In total, over 600 healthy bone marrow donors made up the cohort. Cohort members were all nominally healthy when sampled, although unrecorded immune exposures were likely present. The donor was CMV seropositive and belonged to the group of 250 to 350 seropositive cohort members. Every donor gave a peripheral blood sample, and the peripheral blood mononuclear cells from that sample were used for TCR beta sequencing. The Qiagen DNeasy Blood Extraction Kit was used to extract genomic DNA from the blood cell samples. Results and caveats for the whole study, not just this receptor: The authors suggested that the approach could potentially be extended to other disease states and immunological phenotypes. According to a later analysis, most CMV-associated TCR beta chains appeared to be HLA-restricted, and the HLA associations seemed to be driven largely by CMV exposure. In an earlier analysis of 587 of the donors, most TCR beta V segments were observed in productive rearrangements about 87% or about 30% of the time, broadly matching IMGT annotations. In a later analysis, 16,951 TCR beta sequences were associated with specific HLA alleles at a false discovery rate of 0.05. Across donors, most TCR sequences were observed very rarely, whereas some public TCRs were present in many individuals. A later genetic analysis associated a missense DCLRE1C variant with V-gene and J-gene trimming of TCR beta chains, and an independent cohort replicated the association. The classifier was reported to diagnose cytomegalovirus status with high specificity and sensitivity in both the original cohort and the validation cohort. A group of highly shared sequence variants was considered likely to be a technical artifact of the sequencing pipeline. Some 15 rarely observed V segments, including chromosome 9 orphons, were excluded from the earlier analysis of several hundred of the donors because counts were too low. The study listed 150 to 200 TCR beta chains as associated with cytomegalovirus. According to a later genetic analysis, donors in an Asian-associated ancestry cluster had fewer N-insertions in productive TCRs than the approximately 700-donor mean. Sequencing depth was assumed to be roughly uniform across donors in the presence/absence analyses, though that assumption may not hold. Some IMGT-functional V segments, including TRBV6-2 and TRBV6-3, could not be told apart with the 87-base-pair reads, so those segments were excluded. In a later analysis, TCR association rates were found to vary across HLA loci, with the most associated TCRs seen for DRB1 alleles and the fewest for HLA-C alleles. Compared with equally common non-associated chains, HLA-associated TCR beta chains in a later analysis were more clonally expanded and had lower generation probabilities. Linkage disequilibrium might explain the correlated functional status among segregating V segments, but an unknown experimental factor could not be ruled out. A few of the identified cytomegalovirus-associated TCR beta chains were confirmed in vitro to be specific for cytomegalovirus antigens. CMV serostatus was the only immune exposure information available for the cohort. A further reported finding was that TCR beta sequences accurately predicted the HLA-A and HLA-B alleles for most subjects in the first cohort. Only TCR beta chains were sequenced in this cohort, and the absence of alpha or paired-chain data limited detectable features. When HLA alleles, especially DR and DQ, strongly co-occurred, attributing TCR associations to individual alleles was difficult. Because HLA typing was missing for some donors at each locus, association tests included only the typed subset. In a later analysis, several top co-occurrence clusters were reported to appear linked to parvovirus B19, influenza, CMV and Epstein-Barr virus.

This TCR derives from a boy between 10 and 17 years old in good health and CMV-seropositive. The chain is encoded by TRBV5-1 joined to TRBJ2-7; no D gene call is confident. Sequenced material: PBMCs. CDR3 protein: CASSLGRSSYEQYF. The DNA sequence is TGCGCCAGCAGCTTGGGAAGGAGCTCCTACGAGCAGTACTTC.